The rows below give T cell receptor beta chains drawn from one sample of a study of blood T cell repertoires in COVID-19. Some clones are missing from TCRdb's copy, which holds only in-frame ones; the method was immunoSEQ multiplex PCR. The repertoire has 65,000 to 95,000 clones, about three quarters of them found once; the top ten carry 5.7%. The sample taken for sequencing was peripheral blood. The receptors derive from a man aged 50-59 years with active or convalescent COVID-19. Both conserved end residues are trimmed from each CDR3. Clone size is stated in some rows and not others, as once, few, many or a class when expanded.

once	TRBJ2-7	TRBV30	AWSRTFVGSHSYEQY
once	TRBJ2-1	TRBV9	ASSVGTSGGPLYNEQF
few	TRBJ1-4	TRBV5-1	ASSLQGLGTNEKLF
once	TRBJ2-4	TRBV3-1/TRBV3-2	ASSSHGGGGPENIQY
NA	TRBJ1-1	TRBV3-1/TRBV3-2	ASSPGVRSTEAF
NA	TRBJ2-5	TRBV14	ASSQGEIGETQY
NA	TRBJ1-6	TRBV4-1	ASSRLEGNSPLH
NA	TRBJ1-2	TRBV7-9	ASSPGQGALNGYT
NA	TRBJ2-1	TRBV12-5	ASGGGVLYNEQF
NA	TRBJ2-7	TRBV6-2/TRBV6-3	ASSYLTGVIYEQY